Listed here are 30 T cell receptor beta chains from one sample, sequenced in a study of T cells after yellow fever vaccination. TCRdb reprocessed the 5' RACE reads with MiXCR, giving one entry per CDR3 protein. The repertoire holds under 600,000 distinct CDR3 sequences, with 13% as singletons. Sequenced material: PBMCs, taken on the day of the yellow fever booster vaccination. The receptor set was obtained from a man aged 25 to 40 who received the YFV17D yellow fever vaccine.

This clonotype has only a few counts. The V and J genes are TRBV5-5 and TRBJ2-3; D ambiguous. Per germline, CDR1 SGHKS and CDR2 YYEKEE (reference sequence). This CDR3 region has 15 residues. Between the trimmed V and J ends, which lost 0 bases and 2 bases, there was a span of 10 bases. CDR3 protein: CASSLVLAPTDTQYF. CDR3 DNA sequence: TGTGCCAGCAGCTTGGTCTTGGCCCCCACAGATACGCAGTATTTT.

V and J are TRBV7-2 and TRBJ1-6, with a possible D match to TRBD1 (5 bases). Trimming shortened V by 7 bases and J by 8 bases, and 15 bases separated the two germline ends. CDR3 size: 14 residues. CDR1 is SGHTA, CDR2 FQGNSA, per germline. CDR3 nucleotide sequence: TGTGCCAGCAACTGGAGGGGCCCCCATTCACCCCTCCACTTT. Residues: CASNWRGPHSPLHF.

In this sample, this clonotype turned up many times. The genes are TRBV5-1 and TRBJ2-4, with 11 bases lining up with TRBD2. V shed 3 bases, J shed 3 bases, and the junction held 8 bases outside the gene matches. The CDR3 is 17 residues long. The germline V gene encodes CDR1 SGHRS and CDR2 YFSETQ. CDR3 nucleotides: TGCGCCAGCAGCTCGCAACTAGCGGGAGTTGGCAAAAACATTCAGTACTTC. Translating gives CASSSQLAGVGKNIQYF.

This clonotype was counted a few times. The V gene is TRBV5-1, the J gene TRBJ1-1; perhaps TRBD1 as D (6 bases). Germline V lookup: CDR1 SGHRS, CDR2 YFSETQ. This CDR3 has 15 amino acids. The V end lost 7 bases, the J end lost 4 bases, and 20 bases lay between the germline ends. CDR3 DNA sequence: TGCGCCAGCTCTTATGGGAACACAGGGTCCACTGAAGCTTTCTTT. This encodes CASSYGNTGSTEAFF. The whole variable domain, filled in from reference TRBV5-1 and TRBJ1-1, reads KAGVTQTPRYLIKTRGQQVTLSCSPISGHRSVSWYQQTPGQGLQFLFEYFSETQRNKGNFPGRFSGRQFSNSRSEMNVSTLELGDSALYLCASSYGNTGSTEAFFGQGTRLTVV.

The V and J genes are TRBV24-1 and TRBJ2-3; D might be TRBD2 (6 bases). The CDR3 sequence is 14 residues long. The germline CDR1 and CDR2 sequences are KGHDR and SFDVKD. V lost 6 bases and J 4 bases, leaving 13 bases between the germline ends. CDR3 sequence (DNA): TGTGCCACCAGTTCCGCGGGAATGGCAGATACGCAGTATTTT. The encoded protein is CATSSAGMADTQYF.

The V gene is TRBV18, the J gene TRBJ1-1; D is undetermined. The CDR3 is 16 residues long. With 1 base removed from V and 0 bases from J, the gap between germline ends came to 12 bases. Per the germline V gene, CDR1 is KGHSH and CDR2 is LQKENI. The CDR3 region is CASSPRVVGLNTEAFF. CDR3 DNA: TGTGCCAGCTCACCACGGGTTGTTGGCCTGAACACTGAAGCTTTCTTT.

This clonotype appeared a few times. The rearrangement uses TRBV6-2 or TRBV6-3 and TRBJ2-1; 7 positions agree with TRBD1. The CDR3 sequence is 16 residues long. The germline V gene has CDR1 MNHEY and CDR2 SVGEGT. V lost 5 bases and J lost 4; bases outside the gene matches: 11. CDR3 loop: CASSDRDRKEYNEQFF. The CDR3 nucleotides read TGTGCCAGCAGTGACCGGGACAGAAAAGAGTACAATGAGCAGTTCTTC.

This clonotype has only a few counts. This sequence joins TRBV14 and TRBJ2-4; maybe TRBD2 (6 bases). Germline V gene data show CDR1 as SGHDN and CDR2 as FVKESK. This CDR3 region has 16 residues. V dropped 1 base and J dropped 2 bases, with 12 bases sitting between them. CDR3 amino acids: CASSQVEGRSKNIQYF. The CDR3 coding sequence is TGTGCCAGCAGCCAAGTGGAGGGGCGGTCCAAAAACATTCAGTACTTC.

The chain carries TRBV4-3 and TRBJ2-7, with D perhaps matching TRBD1 or TRBD2 (5 bases each). The ends were cut back, 8 bases at V and 0 bases at J, with 11 bases in the middle. The CDR3 spans 13 residues. Germline V lookup: CDR1 LGHNA, CDR2 YSLEER. As DNA, the CDR3 is TGCGCCAGCGGGACGGTGGGCTCCTACGAGCAGTACTTC. Translating gives CASGTVGSYEQYF.

This clonotype was seen more than once but under ten times. The rearrangement links TRBV5-1 to TRBJ2-3; maybe TRBD1 (5 bases). Trimming pared 3 bases from V and 2 bases from J, leaving 10 bases between. Germline V gene data show CDR1 as SGHRS and CDR2 as YFSETQ. CDR3 length: 14 residues. The CDR3 coding sequence is TGCGCCAGCAGCTCCGAAGGGGTCACAGATACGCAGTATTTT. The encoded protein is CASSSEGVTDTQYF.

V is TRBV12-3 or TRBV12-4 and J is TRBJ1-1; D call uncertain. This CDR3 is 13 amino acids long. V was pared by 3 bases and J by 6 bases, with 11 bases between. The CDR3 nucleotides are TGTGCCAGCAGTTTTACGGGGAAGGCTGAAGCTTTCTTT. This encodes CASSFTGKAEAFF.

This clonotype was detected only a few times. This chain links TRBV3-1 with TRBJ2-7; TRBD1 matches at 8 bases. The J segment lost 6 bases and the V segment lost 6 bases, leaving 7 bases of the junction unmatched. This CDR3 region has 13 residues. Germline CDR1 reads LGHDT; CDR2 reads YNNKEL (reference sequence). The CDR3 sequence is CASRPSTGAEQYF. CDR3 nucleotide sequence: TGTGCCAGCAGACCATCGACAGGGGCCGAGCAGTACTTC.

The chain combines TRBV27 with TRBJ2-5; perhaps TRBD1 as D (6 bases). V was trimmed by 4 bases and J by 6 bases, leaving 15 bases between them. The CDR3 extends over 14 amino acids. Germline CDR1 MNHEY, CDR2 SMNVEV (reference sequence). The DNA of the CDR3 is TGTGCCAGCAGTTCCACAGGGTGGGGGCAGACCCAGTACTTC. Residues: CASSSTGWGQTQYF.

This clonotype was counted many times. The CDR3 coding sequence is TGTGCCAGCAGCCAAGATAGTAAGGGGGTTCCCGGGGAGCTGTTTTTT. The encoded protein is CASSQDSKGVPGELFF. This chain links TRBV4-2 with TRBJ2-2; weak D call: TRBD1 (6 bases). V lost 0 bases, J lost 6 bases, and 14 bases lay in between. CDR1 and CDR2 from the germline V gene are LGHNA and YNFKEQ. There are 16 residues in the CDR3.

The sample holds a few counts of this clonotype. The chain employs TRBV6-1 and TRBJ2-1, with D possibly being TRBD2 (5 bases). The CDR3 contains 15 residues. Germline V gene lookup returns CDR1 MNHNS and CDR2 SASEGT. V dropped 6 bases and J dropped 2 bases, with 14 bases sitting between them. The CDR3 protein is CASSKGGGPYNEQFF. The DNA for the CDR3 is TGTGCCAGCAGCAAGGGCGGCGGGCCCTACAATGAGCAGTTCTTC.

The chain links TRBV20-1 to TRBJ2-7; 7 nucleotides match TRBD1. The CDR3 runs 14 residues. Germline loops: CDR1 DFQATT, CDR2 SNEGSKA (reference sequence). V lost 3 bases and J lost 5; bases outside the gene matches: 10. This CDR3 reads CSASPSQGLHEQYF. Written as DNA, the CDR3 is TGCAGTGCTAGTCCTTCACAGGGGTTGCACGAGCAGTACTTC.

J is TRBJ2-7 and V is TRBV7-2, with D possibly TRBD2 on 5 matching bases. There are 16 residues in the CDR3. Germline V gives CDR1 SGHTA, CDR2 FQGNSA. V lost 0 bases to trimming and J lost 3 bases, with 15 bases between them. The CDR3 reads CASSLAGAWGVYEQYF. The CDR3 bases are TGTGCCAGCAGCTTAGCGGGAGCATGGGGTGTCTACGAGCAGTACTTC.

The chain combines TRBV7-2 with TRBJ2-1, with TRBD1 matching 8 bases. The germline V gene has CDR1 SGHTA and CDR2 FQGNSA. CDR3 length: 13 amino acids. Trimming cost V 4 bases and J 7 bases; bases outside gene matches: 3. CDR3 in DNA: TGTGCCAGCAGCTGGGACAGGAGAAATGAGCAGTTCTTC. The encoded protein is CASSWDRRNEQFF.

This clonotype was observed at least ten times. At one end the junction does not follow the germline gene, possibly because of a read error. The chain carries TRBV7-7 and TRBJ2-1, with 8 bases identical to TRBD2. This CDR3 comprises 16 residues. Germline CDR1 reads SSHAT; CDR2 reads FNYEAQ (reference sequence). The CDR3 region is CASSFGLASSYNEQFF. The CDR3 DNA sequence: TGTGCTAGCAGTTTCGGACTAGCTAGCTCCTACAATGAGCAGTTCTTC.

This clonotype was seen many times. The gene calls are TRBV5-1 and TRBJ2-7; 8 bases match TRBD2. In germline, CDR1 is SGHRS, CDR2 YFSETQ. The CDR3 spans 15 residues. Trimming removed 4 bases from V and 5 bases from J; junction bases left unmatched: 11. CDR3 nucleotide sequence: TGCGCCAGCAGCGACCAGAGCGGGAGTATCCACGAGCAGTACTTC. Its protein product is CASSDQSGSIHEQYF.

The genes are TRBV20-1 and TRBJ2-1, with 9 bases identical to TRBD2. J was trimmed by 5 bases and V by 3 bases; bases with no gene match: 8. Germline CDR1 and CDR2: DFQATT and SNEGSKA (reference sequence). The CDR3 runs to 15 residues. The CDR3 nucleotides are TGCAGTGCTAGTTATTCCGGGACTAGCAACAATGAGCAGTTCTTC. Translation gives CSASYSGTSNNEQFF.

The rearrangement links TRBV19 to TRBJ2-2, with 7 bases matching TRBD1. Trimming removed 8 bases from V and 9 bases from J; junction bases left unmatched: 9. CDR1 LNHDA and CDR2 SQIVND come from the germline V gene (reference sequence). This CDR3 has 13 residues. The CDR3 sequence is CASGLPQGRELFF. The DNA for the CDR3 is TGTGCCAGTGGCCTGCCACAGGGGAGGGAGCTGTTTTTT.

This clonotype was observed a few times. The chain links TRBV10-3 to TRBJ2-5; D possibly corresponds to TRBD1 (5 bases). V was cut by 4 bases and J by 1 base, with 10 bases left in between. From germline, CDR1 is ENHRY and CDR2 SYGVKD. The CDR3 contains 14 residues. CDR3 in amino acids: CAISGQSSQETQYF. The CDR3 region has the DNA TGTGCCATCAGTGGACAGAGCTCCCAAGAGACCCAGTACTTC.

This rearrangement joins TRBV7-8 to TRBJ2-7; D assignment may be TRBD1 or TRBD2 (5 bases each). Germline-derived CDR1 and CDR2 are SGHVS and FQNEAQ. The V and J ends lost 3 bases and 6 bases respectively, with 12 bases between them. The CDR3 totals 13 residues. The CDR3 protein is CASSFEGPAEQYF. CDR3 coding DNA: TGTGCCAGCAGCTTCGAGGGGCCAGCCGAGCAGTACTTC.

The chain is built from TRBV29-1 and TRBJ1-2, with no clear D. This CDR3 comprises 11 residues. CDR1 SQVTM and CDR2 ANQGSEA come from the germline V gene. Trimming pared 6 bases from V and 8 bases from J, leaving 13 bases between. CDR3 nucleotides: TGCAGCGTCCGACGGACGGGCGGCTACACCTTC. This encodes CSVRRTGGYTF. The full variable domain, in which reference TRBV29-1 and TRBJ1-2 provide the parts outside the CDR3, is SAVISQKPSRDICQRGTSLTIQCQVDSQVTMMFWYRQQPGQSLTLIATANQGSEATYESGFVIDKFPISRPNLTFSTLTVSNMSPEDSSIYLCSVRRTGGYTFGSGTRLTVV.

This clonotype has just a few counts. The chain is built from TRBV19 and TRBJ1-5, with D tentatively TRBD1 (5 bases). The CDR3 runs to 17 residues. The ends were cut back, 3 bases at V and 1 base at J, with 16 bases in the middle. Germline values: CDR1 LNHDA, CDR2 SQIVND (reference sequence). CDR3 nucleotide sequence: TGTGCCAGTAGTATGAGGGACCTCTCTAGGAGCAATCAGCCCCAGCATTTT. Protein: CASSMRDLSRSNQPQHF. Together with reference TRBV19 and TRBJ1-5, the CDR3 gives the full variable domain: DGGITQSPKYLFRKEGQNVTLSCEQNLNHDAMYWYRQDPGQGLRLIYYSQIVNDFQKGDIAEGYSVSREKKESFPLTVTSAQKNPTAFYLCASSMRDLSRSNQPQHFGDGTRLSIL.

The chain employs TRBV5-1 and TRBJ2-5; TRBD1 might be the D (6 bases). Per germline, CDR1 SGHRS and CDR2 YFSETQ. V shed 4 bases and J shed 9 bases, with 19 bases lying between them. CDR3 length equals 14 residues. The CDR3 region has the DNA TGCGCCAGCAGCCTTGGAGTGGACAGTTATGCCCAGTACTTC. The encoded protein is CASSLGVDSYAQYF.

The CDR3 here is CASSLAGLNYEQYF. The CDR3 region has the DNA TGTGCCAGCAGCTTAGCGGGACTGAACTACGAGCAGTACTTC. This rearrangement joins TRBV7-2 to TRBJ2-7, with TRBD2 as a possible D gene (6 bases). V lost 0 bases and J 3 bases, leaving 9 bases between the germline ends. The CDR3 runs to 14 residues. The V gene's germline CDR1 is SGHTA and CDR2 FQGNSA.

This clonotype was picked up a small number of times. The chain couples TRBV28 to TRBJ2-5; D gene uncertain. Germline V gene sequence: CDR1 MDHEN, CDR2 SYDVKM. Trimming left V 6 bases short and J 2 bases short, with 7 bases between. The CDR3 contains 12 residues. The CDR3 protein is CASRAPQETQYF. The CDR3, as DNA: TGTGCCAGCAGGGCTCCTCAAGAGACCCAGTACTTC.

This clonotype was counted between two and nine times. The rearrangement links TRBV6-1 to TRBJ2-2, with D possibly being TRBD1 or TRBD2 (6 bases each). The CDR3 runs 19 residues. Germline-derived CDR1 and CDR2 are MNHNS and SASEGT. V lost 7 bases to trimming and J lost 7 bases, with 31 bases between them. The CDR3 loop is CASILVQIVGGQSYGELFF. CDR3 coding DNA: TGTGCCAGCATATTGGTTCAGATAGTGGGGGGCCAATCCTACGGGGAGCTGTTTTTT.